The sequence of this T cell receptor beta chain was determined in a study of metastatic and nonmetastatic thyroid tumors. At the level of the study: Repertoires from malignant and benign thyroid patients were compared across blood and tumor or nodule tissue. Study conclusions and caveats: Reports indicated that malignant thyroid tumors showed significantly higher TCR beta diversity than benign nodules did, in blood and tumor.

With 4 bases clipped from V and 3 bases from J, the junction kept 8 bases outside the gene matches. The germline V gene encodes CDR1 LGHDT and CDR2 YNNKEL (reference sequence). This CDR3 region has 16 residues. Comment on this clone: The target antigen is unknown.

Every patient underwent thyroid surgery untreated. As originally analysed: The distant-metastasis classifier for papillary thyroid cancer was built from CDR3 differences across clinicopathological groups. TCRdb reanalyzed the PCR reads with MiXCR. These V and J calls rely on TCRdb rather than the paper's analysis. The sample has some 20,000 clones, just over 35% seen once; the top ten hold over 25%. This chain uses TRBV3-1 with TRBJ2-5; 10 bases fit TRBD2. The receptor was isolated from a female donor with papillary thyroid cancer or a benign thyroid nodule (not recorded which). Some clones in this sample may be carry-over from other donors' samples. Sequenced: tumor tissue. The CDR3 is CASSRSSGSGKETQYF. The DNA of the CDR3 is TGTGCCAGCAGCCGGTCTAGCGGGAGTGGAAAAGAGACCCAGTACTTC.